This T cell receptor (beta chain) was found in a study of T cell responses to AZD1222 COVID-19 vaccine. Study-level results: Variant regions that are unmutated are reportedly the target of nearly half of spike-specific TCRs. The donor cohort was predominantly white British with a female majority, and clonal diversity may have been underestimated. Spike-spanning, vaccine-associated CD4 TCRs were dominant at 160-218 and 743-854. Of the AZD1222 recipients, only 5 to 7 were seropositive at baseline.

As regards this clone: Its antigen is currently unknown.

Some clones are missing from TCRdb's copy, which holds only in-frame ones; the method was immunoSEQ multiplex PCR. The sample yields about 130,000 clones, approximately 88% seen once. The receptor comes from an adult in good health. Here the sequenced sample was peripheral blood, taken on day 0 of AZD1222 vaccination.

CDR3 protein: CSGDGNYGYTF. The CDR3 bases are TGCAGTGGGGACGGAAACTATGGCTACACCTTC. The chain recombines TRBV20-1 with TRBJ1-2; TRBD1 might be the D (5 bases). Germline values: CDR1 DFQATT, CDR2 SNEGSKA (reference sequence). The V and J ends lost 7 bases and 2 bases respectively, with 8 bases between them. The CDR3 loop spans 11 amino acids.